Ten or more counts support the clone carrying this T cell receptor beta chain. No antigen is known for it. TCRdb re-clonotyped the PCR reads through MiXCR. The profile shows 40,000 to 50,000 clones, less than 5% of them singletons. Thyroid surgery was preceded by no treatment in any patient. Germline V CDR1 and CDR2: LNHDA, SQIVND (reference sequence). Trimming pared 3 bases from V and 5 bases from J, leaving 13 bases between. The CDR3 contains 14 residues. This sample stems from a study of metastatic and nonmetastatic thyroid tumors. Study-wide results and limits: It was reported that TCR beta diversity was significantly higher in malignant thyroid tumors than benign nodules, in blood and tumor.

The chain joins TRBV19 to TRBJ2-5; perhaps TRBD1 as D (6 bases). The clonotype originates from a female donor with papillary thyroid cancer or a benign thyroid nodule (not recorded which). Some clones in this sample may be carry-over from other donors' samples. Sequencing was performed on blood. CDR3 loop: CASSIRTDGETQYF. The CDR3 DNA follows: TGTGCCAGTAGTATTCGGACAGATGGGGAGACCCAGTACTTC.